This TCR beta chain was profiled in a study of blood T cells in healthy people across ages. Study-level findings and limits: Diversity was higher, and naive CD4+ cells more numerous, in long-lived donors than in aged donors. Estimated diversity across one million T cells was deemed an underestimate.

This CDR3 has 14 residues. V gave up 1 base and J gave up 4 bases, with 10 bases separating them. Germline assignment: CDR1 LGHDT and CDR2 YNNKEL (reference sequence). Then a second PCR, running about 6 to 11 cycles, was carried out with a sample-barcoded 5' primer and a J-beta primer mix. Each cDNA molecule received a tag from a template-switch adaptor that had 12 random nucleotides. TCRdb independently ran MiXCR on the 5' RACE reads; one entry per CDR3 protein. Among under 800,000 distinct CDR3 sequences, under 25% were seen once, and the ten largest hold 3.5% to 4%. This clonotype showed up just a few times. The antigen is not known. One base away lies a much larger clone, so this may be a sequencing read error.

The chain carries TRBV3-1 and TRBJ1-2; D may be TRBD1 (5 bases). This TCR was sampled from a man between 65 and 85 years old in good health. The sequenced sample consisted of blood. The CDR3 DNA sequence: TGTGCCAGCAGCCAAGGCGGCGGGGCCTATGGCTACACCTTC. It translates to CASSQGGGAYGYTF. Together with reference TRBV3-1 and TRBJ1-2, the CDR3 gives the full variable domain: DTAVSQTPKYLVTQMGNDKSIKCEQNLGHDTMYWYKQDSKKFLKIMFSYNNKELIINETVPNRFSPKSPDKAHLNLHINSLELGDSAVYFCASSQGGGAYGYTFGSGTRLTVV.